This T cell receptor (beta chain) was documented in a study of blood T cells in healthy people across ages. This clonotype was picked up many times. The CDR3 is 14 residues long. The germline gives CDR1 SQVTM, CDR2 ANQGSEA. The V and J ends lost 3 bases and 5 bases respectively, with 15 bases between them. The authors ran a second PCR of about 7 to 11 cycles using a sample-barcoded 5' primer and a J-beta primer mix. Tagging of each cDNA molecule was performed by a template-switch adaptor with 12 random nucleotides. TCRdb re-called the 5' RACE reads with MiXCR, one entry per CDR3 protein. The data hold over 500,000 distinct CDR3 sequences, with 52% observed a single time.

This chain uses TRBV29-1 with TRBJ2-3; D tentatively fits TRBD1 or TRBD2 (5 bases each). This TCR was recovered from a woman older than 75 in good health. Sequencing used blood. CDR3 region: CSVEGTRGLDTQYF. CDR3 nucleotides: TGCAGCGTTGAGGGGACGCGCGGTCTAGATACGCAGTATTTT.